This T cell receptor (beta chain) emerged from a study of T-cell reconstitution after alpha-beta-depleted transplantation in children. In the case of this clonotype: Its antigen is not identified.

A library of TCRbeta sequences, prepared with unique molecular identifiers, was generated. TCRdb called the PCR reads again in MiXCR, with one record for every CDR3 protein. The table includes about 200,000 distinct CDR3 sequences, more than 15% detected once. Findings and caveats of the study: At day 60, the high TCRbeta diversity found in some patients originated from recipient T cells and thymic progenitors that had survived. Several hundred expanded graft clones reportedly gave rise to the alpha-beta T cells present about two months after transplant. Once a year had passed after transplant, T-cell counts and diversity came mostly from newly produced T cells.

The CDR3 covers 16 residues. J lost 3 bases, V lost 0 bases, and 7 bases had no gene match. Germline V CDR1 and CDR2: SGHTA, FQGNSA. The sequences come from PBMCs, mostly from graft donor cells, collected 360 days after TCRalphabeta/CD19-depleted stem cell transplant. The chain carries TRBV7-2 and TRBJ2-7, with TRBD2 identical over 8 bases. The source is a male patient between 2 and 15 years old who had a stem cell transplant for acute lymphoblastic leukemia, so the T cells may come from the graft donor. CDR3 in DNA: TGTGCCAGCAGCTTAGCCCGCGGGGGGCCAGGCTACGAGCAGTACTTC. Translating it yields CASSLARGGPGYEQYF. Supplemented by reference TRBV7-2 and TRBJ2-7, the full variable domain reads GAGVSQSPSNKVTEKGKDVELRCDPISGHTALYWYRQSLGQGLEFLIYFQGNSAPDKSGLPSDRFSAERTGGSVSTLTIQRTQQEDSAVYLCASSLARGGPGYEQYFGPGTRLTVT.